What follows describes a single T cell receptor beta chain. What it binds is not known. An input of about 0.45 to 1 ug of RNA was subjected to reverse transcription using random hexamers. Across 54 Vbeta and 13 Jbeta, TCR beta CDR3 was amplified with immunoSEQ multiplex PCR. TCRdb analysed the immunoSEQ multiplex PCR reads with MiXCR anew, one entry per CDR3 protein. This sample has 330,000 or so distinct CDR3 sequences, with around 89% found just once. This entry comes from a study of CD8 T cells in Susac syndrome. Negative isolation was applied to CD8+ and CD4+ T cells, and FACS enrichment was applied to TEMRA cells. With V trimmed by 3 bases and J by 4 bases, 0 bases remained unmatched. Germline CDR1 reads MRHNA; CDR2 reads SNTAGT. This CDR3 has 14 amino acids. Study conclusions and caveats: That the number of individuals in its TCR sequencing and HLA analysis was relatively small was acknowledged by the study.

This receptor was obtained from a human donor with multiple sclerosis. The specimen was CD8+ T cells from PBMCs. The chain recombines TRBV6-4 with TRBJ1-5, with 10 bases identical to TRBD1. The CDR3 DNA follows: TGTGCCAGCAGTGAGGACAGGGGGAATCAGCCCCAGCATTTT. Residues: CASSEDRGNQPQHF.